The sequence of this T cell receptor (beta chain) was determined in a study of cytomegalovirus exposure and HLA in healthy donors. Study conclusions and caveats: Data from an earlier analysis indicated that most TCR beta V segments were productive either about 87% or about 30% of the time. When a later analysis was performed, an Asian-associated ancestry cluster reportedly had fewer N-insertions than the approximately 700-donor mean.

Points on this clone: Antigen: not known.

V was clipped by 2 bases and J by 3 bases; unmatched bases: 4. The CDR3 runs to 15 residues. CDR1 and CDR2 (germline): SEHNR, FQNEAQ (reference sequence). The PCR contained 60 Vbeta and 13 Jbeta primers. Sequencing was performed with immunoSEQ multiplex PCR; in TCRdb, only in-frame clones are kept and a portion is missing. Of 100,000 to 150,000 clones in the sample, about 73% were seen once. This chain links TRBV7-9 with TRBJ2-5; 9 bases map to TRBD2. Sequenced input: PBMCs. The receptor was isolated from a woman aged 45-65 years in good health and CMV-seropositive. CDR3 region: CASSLYGGGEETQYF. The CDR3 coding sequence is TGTGCCAGCAGCTTATACGGCGGGGGGGAAGAGACCCAGTACTTC.